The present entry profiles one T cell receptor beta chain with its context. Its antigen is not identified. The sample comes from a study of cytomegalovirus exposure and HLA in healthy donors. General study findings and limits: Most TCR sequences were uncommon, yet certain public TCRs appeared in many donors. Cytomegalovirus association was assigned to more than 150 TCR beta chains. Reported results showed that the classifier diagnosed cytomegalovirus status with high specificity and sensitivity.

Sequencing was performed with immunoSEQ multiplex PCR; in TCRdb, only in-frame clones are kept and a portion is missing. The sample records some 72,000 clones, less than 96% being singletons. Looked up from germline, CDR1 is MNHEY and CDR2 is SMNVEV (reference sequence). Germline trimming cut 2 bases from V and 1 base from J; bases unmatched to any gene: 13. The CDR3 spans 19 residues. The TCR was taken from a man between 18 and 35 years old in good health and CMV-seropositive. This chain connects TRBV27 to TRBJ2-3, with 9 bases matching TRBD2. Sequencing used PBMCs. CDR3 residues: CASSLGVPGLADRTDTQYF. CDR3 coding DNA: TGTGCCAGCAGTTTAGGAGTCCCGGGACTAGCTGATCGCACAGATACGCAGTATTTT.